A few counts support the clone carrying this T cell receptor beta chain. Its antigen is still unknown. This sample is part of a study of T cells in Graves' hyperthyroidism and ophthalmopathy. The study's findings and limits: Clonotypes that were expanded in thyroid above 0.001 mostly appeared in blood too.

Recently diagnosed hyperthyroidism of less than 2 months' duration affected patients aged 18 to 65. Diagnosis relied on clinical symptoms, serum thyroxine and TRAb, thyroid ultrasound and orbital computed tomography. Authors of the study amplified TCR beta CDR3 regions from RNA transcripts. First-round RT-PCR with HTBI primers amplified the TCR CDR3 region. A single record per CDR3 protein comes from TCRdb applying MiXCR to the multiplex PCR reads. The sample consists of roughly 500,000 distinct CDR3 sequences, 14% of them appearing once. The germline V and J ends were trimmed by 5 bases and 5 bases, with 12 bases remaining between them. Germline values: CDR1 LGHNA, CDR2 YNFKEQ. This CDR3 contains 14 residues.

This rearrangement joins TRBV4-2 to TRBJ1-4; TRBD1 is a possible D gene (5 bases). Material for sequencing was blood. This clonotype was obtained from a young woman with Graves' hyperthyroidism that later progressed to Graves' ophthalmopathy. The chain's CDR3 is CASSSAGRNEKLFF. The CDR3 DNA follows: TGTGCCAGCAGCTCCGCGGGACGGAATGAAAAACTGTTTTTT.